These 24 T cell receptor beta chains were all obtained from the same sample, sequenced in a study of blood T cell repertoires in COVID-19. This table comes from immunoSEQ multiplex PCR, and its TCRdb copy is limited to in-frame clones, with some not included. The profile shows roughly 110,000 clones, about 85% of them singletons. Sequencing used peripheral blood. The origin of the receptors is a man in his forties with acute or convalescent COVID-19.

The chain couples TRBV18 to TRBJ1-4, with 7 bases matching TRBD1. CDR1 and CDR2 (germline): KGHSH, LQKENI. This CDR3 has 16 amino acids. The V gene end was trimmed by 2 bases and the J gene end by 0 bases; junction bases not matched to a gene: 3. The CDR3 is CASSPGQAATNEKLFF. DNA for the CDR3: TGTGCCAGCTCACCAGGACAGGCTGCAACTAATGAAAAACTGTTTTTT.

The V call is TRBV5-6, the J call TRBJ1-2, with D maybe TRBD1 (6 bases). CDR1 and CDR2 (germline): SGHDT, YYEEEE. This CDR3 is built from 16 residues. Deletions cut 1 base from V and 1 base from J, with 14 bases between. The CDR3: CASSLNLRGHNYGYTF. DNA of the CDR3: TGTGCCAGCAGCTTGAACCTTCGGGGACATAACTATGGCTACACCTTC. The full variable domain, with the rest looked up from reference TRBV5-6 and TRBJ1-2, is DAGVTQSPTHLIKTRGQQVTLRCSPKSGHDTVSWYQQALGQGPQFIFQYYEEEERQRGNFPDRFSGHQFPNYSSELNVNALLLGDSALYLCASSLNLRGHNYGYTFGSGTRLTVV.

This clone turned up a few times. The chain couples TRBV12-5 to TRBJ1-2, with D perhaps TRBD1 (6 bases). Germline lookup yields CDR1 LGHNT and CDR2 FRNRAP. This CDR3 has 15 amino acids. V lost 7 bases and J 3 bases, leaving 18 bases between the germline ends. CDR3 residues: CASAPDRGAYYGYTF. The CDR3 DNA is TGTGCTAGTGCTCCGGACCGGGGGGCGTACTATGGCTACACCTTC.

This chain connects TRBV5-1 to TRBJ2-3; D is possibly TRBD1 (6 bases). CDR1 and CDR2 (germline): SGHRS, YFSETQ. The CDR3 totals 16 residues. Trimming removed 4 bases from V and 2 bases from J, with 17 bases in between. The CDR3: CASSRRQETLTDTQYF. The CDR3 DNA reads as TGCGCCAGCAGCCGAAGACAGGAGACACTCACAGATACGCAGTATTTT.

A single count supports this clone. The chain recombines TRBV7-8 with TRBJ1-3; 7 bases map to TRBD1. The CDR3 is 19 amino acids. The ends lost 1 base at V and 0 bases at J; junction bases unmatched: 12. Looked up from germline, CDR1 is SGHVS and CDR2 is FQNEAQ. The CDR3 loop is CASSLGGKGALRSGNTIYF. The CDR3 region has the DNA TGTGCCAGCAGCTTAGGGGGGAAGGGGGCCCTCCGCTCTGGAAACACCATATATTTT.

The rearrangement links TRBV7-2 to TRBJ2-1, with 10 bases aligning to TRBD2. Looked up from germline, CDR1 is SGHTA and CDR2 is FQGNSA. The CDR3 totals 16 residues. V lost 6 bases, J lost 8 bases, and 13 bases stayed unmatched. CDR3: CASSLAGAGGQDEQFF. The CDR3 bases are TGTGCCAGCAGTCTCGCGGGAGCGGGGGGGCAGGATGAGCAGTTCTTC.

The rearrangement uses TRBV9 and TRBJ1-1; D call uncertain. Trimming removed 1 base from V and 5 bases from J, with 9 bases in between. Germline CDR1 SGDLS, CDR2 YYNGEE. The CDR3 contains 13 residues. This CDR3 reads CASSVTAWTEAFF. CDR3 in DNA: TGTGCCAGCAGCGTAACAGCTTGGACTGAAGCTTTCTTT.

This chain connects TRBV3-1 (or the pseudogene TRBV3-2) to TRBJ2-3; 8 nucleotides line up with TRBD2. Germline V lookup: CDR1 LGHDT, CDR2 YNNKEL (reference sequence). Losses at the gene ends were 3 bases for V and 1 base for J; bases not matched to a gene: 6. The CDR3 has 16 amino acids. The CDR3, as DNA: TGTGCCAGCAGCCACGAGCGGGGGCTGGGCACAGATACGCAGTATTTT. It translates to CASSHERGLGTDTQYF.

The rearrangement uses TRBV2 and TRBJ1-6; tentatively, D is TRBD1 (5 bases). The germline CDR1 and CDR2 sequences are SNHLY and FYNNEI. This CDR3 spans 14 amino acids. V dropped 3 bases and J dropped 9 bases, with 12 bases sitting between them. This chain's CDR3 is CASSDRQGTSPLHF. CDR3 nucleotide sequence: TGTGCCAGCAGTGATAGGCAGGGAACTTCACCCCTCCACTTT.

This sequence joins TRBV2 and TRBJ2-5, with TRBD1 matching 7 bases. CDR1 SNHLY and CDR2 FYNNEI come from the germline V gene. V was clipped by 6 bases and J by 2 bases; unmatched bases: 6. The CDR3 contains 14 residues. CDR3 amino acids: CASRGTVLQETQYF. The CDR3 DNA reads as TGTGCCAGCAGGGGGACAGTACTACAAGAGACCCAGTACTTC.

The chain joins TRBV7-2 to TRBJ2-1; 7 bases match TRBD2. This CDR3 is built from 17 residues. The V gene end was trimmed by 0 bases and the J gene end by 7 bases; junction bases not matched to a gene: 12. Looked up from germline, CDR1 is SGHTA and CDR2 is FQGNSA. CDR3 nucleotide sequence: TGTGCCAGCAGCTTAGCCCTAGCGGACCGTGGAGGTAATGAGCAGTTCTTC. Its protein product is CASSLALADRGGNEQFF.

The chain recombines TRBV3-1 (or the pseudogene TRBV3-2) with TRBJ2-5; no reliable D call. Germline CDR1 reads LGHDT; CDR2 reads YNNKEL (reference sequence). This CDR3 contains 12 residues. Trimming took off 0 bases at V and 4 bases at J, with 3 bases between the two ends. The CDR3 DNA follows: TGTGCCAGCAGCCAAGACGGAGAGACCCAGTACTTC. The encoded protein is CASSQDGETQYF.

The gene calls are TRBV10-1 and TRBJ2-3, with 8 bases lining up with TRBD2. J lost 0 bases, V lost 9 bases, and 11 bases had no gene match. Per the germline V gene, CDR1 is WNHNN and CDR2 is SYGVQD (reference sequence). The CDR3 consists of 16 residues. DNA of the CDR3: TGCGCCAGTTCCAGGGGTAGCGGGGATAGCACAGATACGCAGTATTTT. Protein product: CASSRGSGDSTDTQYF.

The V call is TRBV27, the J call TRBJ1-2; 8 bases are a match to TRBD1. Germline CDR1 reads MNHEY; CDR2 reads SMNVEV (reference sequence). This CDR3 is built from 13 residues. Trimming cost V 2 bases and J 4 bases; bases outside gene matches: 0. Here the CDR3 DNA reads TGTGCCAGCAGTTTAGGACAGGGCTATGGCTACACCTTC. Its protein product is CASSLGQGYGYTF.

In its sample, this clone was seen a few times. The V and J genes are TRBV7-2 and TRBJ2-2; 9 bases agree with TRBD1. The CDR3 covers 14 residues. Germline V gene lookup returns CDR1 SGHTA and CDR2 FQGNSA. The trim removed 5 bases at V and 5 bases at J, leaving 3 bases unmatched. The CDR3 DNA reads as TGTGCCAGCAGCCAGGACAGGGGAACCGGGGAGCTGTTTTTT. Translated, it gives CASSQDRGTGELFF.

The chain couples TRBV12-3 or TRBV12-4 to TRBJ1-4, with TRBD1 as a possible D gene (5 bases). Trimming took 6 bases from V and 6 from J, leaving 11 bases between them. CDR3 length equals 13 residues. The CDR3 sequence is CASRRDRYEKLFF. The CDR3 DNA reads as TGTGCCAGCAGACGCGACAGATATGAAAAACTGTTTTTT.

This clone came up once. This rearrangement joins TRBV5-5 to TRBJ2-3; no clear D gene. This CDR3 comprises 16 residues. The V gene's germline CDR1 is SGHKS and CDR2 YYEKEE (reference sequence). V was cut by 0 bases and J by 2 bases, with 13 bases left in between. This chain's CDR3 is CASSLAPQLATDTQYF. DNA of the CDR3: TGTGCCAGCAGCTTGGCCCCTCAACTCGCCACAGATACGCAGTATTTT. The full variable domain, rest sourced from reference TRBV5-5 and TRBJ2-3, is DAGVTQSPTHLIKTRGQQVTLRCSPISGHKSVSWYQQVLGQGPQFIFQYYEKEERGRGNFPDRFSARQFPNYSSELNVNALLLGDSALYLCASSLAPQLATDTQYFGPGTRLTVL.

This chain uses TRBV15 with TRBJ2-1; D perhaps matches TRBD1 (6 bases). The CDR3 loop spans 19 amino acids. V shed 9 bases and J shed 0 bases, with 27 bases lying between them. The germline gives CDR1 LNHNV, CDR2 YYDKDF (reference sequence). CDR3 residues: CATEGGPKGEVSSYNEQFF. The CDR3 DNA follows: TGTGCCACGGAAGGGGGTCCGAAAGGTGAGGTGAGCTCCTACAATGAGCAGTTCTTC.

CDR3 loop: CASSWSPRGEGTEAFF. The CDR3 coding sequence is TGCGCCAGCAGCTGGTCTCCAAGGGGGGAGGGGACTGAAGCTTTCTTT. The V call is TRBV5-1, the J call TRBJ1-1; D is perhaps TRBD1 (6 bases). From germline, CDR1 is SGHRS and CDR2 YFSETQ. The CDR3 consists of 16 residues. V was trimmed by 3 bases and J by 5 bases, leaving 20 bases between them.

The gene calls are TRBV12-3 or TRBV12-4 and TRBJ2-1; weak D call: TRBD2 (5 bases). V was pared by 6 bases and J by 8 bases, with 14 bases between. This CDR3 has 13 residues. The CDR3 bases are TGTGCCAGCAGCCTTATCCTAGCTTATGAGCAGTTCTTC. This encodes CASSLILAYEQFF.

The J gene is TRBJ2-7, the V gene TRBV4-1, with D possibly TRBD1 on 6 matching bases. The CDR3 length is 15 residues. CDR1 is MGHRA and CDR2 is YSYEKL in the germline V gene. V was clipped by 3 bases and J by 0 bases, with 12 bases between them. For the CDR3, the DNA is TGCGCCAGCAGCCACCGGACAGACCTCTCCTACGAGCAGTACTTC. Amino acids: CASSHRTDLSYEQYF.

The V and J genes are TRBV4-1 and TRBJ2-7; 10 positions agree with TRBD1. V shed 6 bases, J shed 2 bases, and the junction held 7 bases outside the gene matches. Germline CDR1 MGHRA, CDR2 YSYEKL. The CDR3 runs to 15 residues. CDR3 coding DNA: TGCGCCAGCAGTCCTCGGACAGGGGGGCCCTACGAGCAGTACTTC. Amino acids: CASSPRTGGPYEQYF.

This clone has more than one count but fewer than ten. The chain combines TRBV5-6 with TRBJ1-6; 9 bases are shared with TRBD1. The length of the CDR3 is 15 residues. With 4 bases clipped from V and 4 bases from J, the junction kept 3 bases outside the gene matches. Germline V gives CDR1 SGHDT, CDR2 YYEEEE. The CDR3 loop is CASSATGGYNSPLHF. CDR3 DNA sequence: TGTGCCAGCAGCGCGACAGGGGGATATAATTCACCCCTCCACTTT.

This clone appeared a single time. The chain employs TRBV19 and TRBJ1-1; weak D call: TRBD1 (5 bases). V dropped 7 bases and J dropped 5 bases, with 14 bases sitting between them. The CDR3 is 13 residues long. The germline CDR1 and CDR2 sequences are LNHDA and SQIVND (reference sequence). This CDR3 reads CASNRQLGTEAFF. In nucleotides, the CDR3 is TGTGCCAGTAACAGGCAATTAGGGACTGAAGCTTTCTTT.